The 14 T cell receptor beta chains below were found in one sample sequenced in a study of T cells expressing NK-cell markers. With the 5' RACE reads reprocessed, TCRdb shows one record per CDR3 protein and no DNA. Its listing shows 300,000 to 450,000 distinct CDR3 sequences. Sample: blood T cells: a sorted CD56 or NKG2C T cell subset, CD4+ or CD8+ T cells, or bulk PBMC T cells (not recorded which). The receptors stem from a man aged 18-69 years in good health.

This chain links TRBV7-9 with TRBJ2-6; TCRdb names TRBD1, which stays unverified in the absence of DNA. CDR1 and CDR2 from the germline V gene are SEHNR and FQNEAQ (reference sequence). This CDR3 region has 19 residues. CDR3 sequence: CASSTRPGTTSSGANVLTF.

This chain links TRBV2 with TRBJ2-3; TCRdb proposes TRBD2, but this gene call is untestable without DNA. Germline V gene sequence: CDR1 SNHLY, CDR2 FYNNEI. The CDR3 has 15 amino acids. The CDR3 reads CASNPRTIGTDTQYF.

The chain recombines TRBV2 with TRBJ1-6; without DNA, the TCRdb call of TRBD1 cannot be checked. CDR3 size: 17 residues. Looked up from germline, CDR1 is SNHLY and CDR2 is FYNNEI. The CDR3 protein is CASRKNPGVLGNSPLHF.

The rearrangement joins TRBV12-5 to TRBJ1-5. This CDR3 has 18 residues. Looked up from germline, CDR1 is LGHNT and CDR2 is FRNRAP. The CDR3 here is CASGTWWGTGASNQPQHF.

This chain joins TRBV18 and TRBJ2-3; TCRdb calls TRBD1, which cannot be checked without DNA. The CDR3 loop spans 14 amino acids. Germline V gene sequence: CDR1 KGHSH, CDR2 LQKENI. The CDR3 here is CASSPSPGTDTQYF.

The gene calls are TRBV24-1 and TRBJ2-3; the TCRdb D gene call, TRBD2, has no DNA to confirm it. Per the germline V gene, CDR1 is KGHDR and CDR2 is SFDVKD. This CDR3 contains 14 residues. The CDR3 protein is CATSDSGGVDTQYF.

The chain joins TRBV20-1 to TRBJ2-2. Germline assignment: CDR1 DFQATT and CDR2 SNEGSKA (reference sequence). This CDR3 comprises 11 residues. The CDR3 loop reads CSARGTGELFF.

The genes are TRBV29-1 and TRBJ2-7; as DNA is missing, the TRBD1 call by TCRdb cannot be tested. Germline V gives CDR1 SQVTM, CDR2 ANQGSEA. The CDR3 runs to 13 residues. CDR3 protein: CSGRTRDVYEQYF.

The V call is TRBV6-5, the J call TRBJ2-6. This CDR3 comprises 19 residues. Germline-derived CDR1 and CDR2 are MNHEY and SVGAGI. CDR3 residues: CASSYSSPIHSSGANVLTF.

The chain couples TRBV6-5 to TRBJ2-7. The CDR3 sequence is 16 residues long. Looked up from germline, CDR1 is MNHEY and CDR2 is SVGAGI. CDR3: CASSYSYSWGIYEQYF.

The chain combines TRBV28 with TRBJ2-7; TCRdb lists TRBD1, though no DNA is available to test this call. The CDR3 is 14 amino acids. Per the germline V gene, CDR1 is MDHEN and CDR2 is SYDVKM. Here the CDR3 reads CASRTDRPSFEQYF.

This rearrangement joins TRBV3-1 to TRBJ1-6. The CDR3 consists of 14 residues. Germline V gene lookup returns CDR1 LGHDT and CDR2 YNNKEL (reference sequence). The chain's CDR3 is CASSQPEWGSPLHF.

The chain employs TRBV28 and TRBJ1-2. CDR1 and CDR2 from the germline V gene are MDHEN and SYDVKM. The CDR3 spans 12 residues. CDR3 amino acids: CASRQVNYGYTF.

The V and J genes are TRBV7-6 and TRBJ2-5; absent DNA, TCRdb's TRBD2 call cannot be checked. The CDR3 loop spans 16 amino acids. Germline-derived CDR1 and CDR2 are SGHVS and FNYEAQ. The CDR3: CASSSNSGGVQETQYF. The full variable domain, rest sourced from reference TRBV7-6 and TRBJ2-5, is GAGVSQSPRYKVTKRGQDVALRCDPISGHVSLYWYRQALGQGPEFLTYFNYEAQQDKSGLPNDRFSAERPEGSISTLTIQRTEQRDSAMYRCASSSNSGGVQETQYFGPGTRLLVL.